This T cell receptor (beta chain) was obtained from a study of OX40 agonist ivuxolimab in advanced cancers. Study in general: Patients got intravenous ivuxolimab at 0.01 to 10 mg/kg every 2 weeks. Dose-escalation patients were diagnosed with hepatocellular carcinoma, melanoma, renal cell cancer or head and neck cancer. The study's findings and limits: The authors did not determine the antigen specificity of the expanded peripheral T cells.

Autoimmune disease history or systemic immunosuppression led to patients being barred. Of note for this clone: Antigen specificity is unknown.

This CDR3 is 19 amino acids long. Deletions cut 7 bases from V and 2 bases from J, with 30 bases between. CDR1 SGHRS and CDR2 YFSETQ come from the germline V gene. Repertoires were generated with immunoSEQ multiplex PCR, while TCRdb's copy carries only in-frame clones and drops some. The data contain 60,000 to 75,000 clones, about four fifths of them singletons. The chain recombines TRBV5-1 with TRBJ2-5, with D possibly being TRBD1 (7 bases). The sample here was CD4+ or CD8+ T cells sorted from blood, taken in a trial of the OX40 agonist ivuxolimab. This receptor was identified in an adult with an advanced solid tumor such as melanoma, head and neck, liver or kidney cancer. In DNA, the CDR3 is TGCGCCAGCGAAGAAGGTCAGGGTTTCAGGGGGGCTAGGCAAGAGACCCAGTACTTC. It encodes CASEEGQGFRGARQETQYF.